The 11 T cell receptor beta chains below come from one sample, sequenced in a study of shared clonotypes between healthy human individuals. Here immunoSEQ multiplex PCR was the method, and the copy in TCRdb shows in-frame clones only, minus some. Altogether roughly 2.2 million clones are present, approximately 93% being singletons, with the ten largest covering approximately 0.4%. The sequencing sample was made of naive CD4+ T cells from PBMCs. Subset denoted: CD45RA+ positively selected. All receptors derive from a man aged 18-30 years in good health. Some clones in this sample may be carry-over from other donors' samples.

The J gene is TRBJ1-5, the V gene TRBV28, with D hard to call. The CDR3 totals 13 residues. From germline, CDR1 is MDHEN and CDR2 SYDVKM. The V end was cut by 8 bases, the J end by 9 bases, with 17 bases between. CDR3 sequence reads: CASGSDARTPQHF. In DNA form, the CDR3 reads TGTGCCAGCGGATCGGACGCTCGGACGCCCCAGCATTTT.

With regard to this clone: At the DNA level, this CDR3 is encoded by other sequences in the same sample as well. The genes are TRBV18 and TRBJ1-1; tentatively, D is TRBD1 (5 bases). CDR3 size: 13 residues. The germline V and J ends were trimmed by 4 bases and 1 base, with 7 bases remaining between them. The germline CDR1 and CDR2 sequences are KGHSH and LQKENI. The CDR3 region has the DNA TGTGCCAGCTCACTCGGACAGAACACTGAAGCTTTCTTT. It translates to CASSLGQNTEAFF.

This chain connects TRBV28 to TRBJ1-2; no reliable D call. There are 12 residues in the CDR3. Germline loops: CDR1 MDHEN, CDR2 SYDVKM. V shed 5 bases and J shed 8 bases, with 12 bases lying between them. The CDR3 loop is CASSLVERGYTF. The CDR3 bases are TGTGCCAGCAGTCTAGTAGAACGAGGCTACACCTTC.

V is TRBV7-6 and J is TRBJ2-3; D is ambiguous. Germline CDR1 is SGHVS and CDR2 is FNYEAQ. CDR3 length: 13 residues. The V gene lost 1 base and the J gene lost 7 bases, with 9 bases spanning the gap. CDR3: CASSLDQGNTQYF. The CDR3 coding sequence is TGTGCCAGCAGCTTAGATCAAGGGAATACGCAGTATTTT.

The chain has TRBV28 and TRBJ2-3, with D perhaps matching TRBD1 (6 bases). This CDR3 contains 14 residues. V was pared by 2 bases and J by 6 bases, with 12 bases between. Germline V CDR1 and CDR2: MDHEN, SYDVKM. This chain's CDR3 is CASSLQGMTDTQYF. Written as DNA, the CDR3 is TGTGCCAGCAGTTTACAGGGGATGACGGATACGCAGTATTTT.

V and J are TRBV7-3 and TRBJ2-5; 16 bases agree with TRBD2. CDR3 length: 17 amino acids. With V trimmed by 4 bases and J by 5 bases, 7 bases remained unmatched. Per germline, CDR1 SGHTA and CDR2 FQGTGA. The CDR3 is CASSWGTSGRAGETQYF. The CDR3, as DNA: TGTGCCAGCAGCTGGGGGACTAGCGGGAGGGCCGGGGAGACCCAGTACTTC.

The chain combines TRBV9 with TRBJ1-1, with no clear D. Germline CDR1 and CDR2: SGDLS and YYNGEE. The CDR3 runs 17 residues. Trimming left V 0 bases short and J 1 base short, with 16 bases between. The CDR3 nucleotides are TGTGCCAGCAGCGTAGGCCCCTCGGGGAGAACGAACACTGAAGCTTTCTTT. Protein sequence: CASSVGPSGRTNTEAFF.

The CDR3 DNA follows: TGCGCCAGCAGCTTGGGCAGCAGCCCTTATGGCTACACCTTC. Amino acid sequence: CASSLGSSPYGYTF. The chain carries TRBV5-1 and TRBJ1-2; D unresolved. Germline V gene lookup returns CDR1 SGHRS and CDR2 YFSETQ. CDR3 length equals 14 residues. Trimming shortened V by 0 bases and J by 5 bases, and 11 bases separated the two germline ends. The complete variable domain, with remaining parts taken from reference TRBV5-1 and TRBJ1-2, reads KAGVTQTPRYLIKTRGQQVTLSCSPISGHRSVSWYQQTPGQGLQFLFEYFSETQRNKGNFPGRFSGRQFSNSRSEMNVSTLELGDSALYLCASSLGSSPYGYTFGSGTRLTVV.

This clone was recorded once. The rearrangement uses TRBV10-3 and TRBJ1-4; D unresolved. In germline, CDR1 is ENHRY, CDR2 SYGVKD. V was shortened by 6 bases and J by 8 bases, with 19 bases between the two germline ends. This CDR3 has 15 amino acids. The CDR3: CAISQTLQDSEKLFF. The DNA for the CDR3 is TGTGCCATCAGCCAAACTCTCCAAGATTCGGAAAAACTGTTTTTT.

CDR3 in amino acids: CASSSLDRVNIQYF. For the CDR3, the DNA is TGTGCCAGCAGTTCCTTAGACAGGGTAAACATTCAGTACTTC. The chain joins TRBV27 to TRBJ2-4, with TRBD1 matching over 7 bases. The CDR3 is 14 amino acids. The germline V gene encodes CDR1 MNHEY and CDR2 SMNVEV (reference sequence). The junction had 6 bases not matched to a gene; V was cut back by 4 bases and J by 6 bases.

The gene calls are TRBV5-4 and TRBJ2-1, with TRBD2 as a possible D gene (7 bases). This CDR3 region has 16 residues. The germline V gene has CDR1 SGHNT and CDR2 YYREEE (reference sequence). Trimming took off 3 bases at V and 8 bases at J, with 21 bases between the two ends. CDR3: CASSSGGGGAYDEQFF. In nucleotides, the CDR3 is TGTGCCAGCAGCTCCGGAGGGGGGGGCGCTTATGATGAGCAGTTCTTC.